This T cell receptor beta chain was recorded in a study of blood T cells in healthy people across ages. Primers used in a second PCR of roughly 6 to 11 cycles were a sample-barcoded 5' primer and a J-beta primer mix. Each cDNA molecule, via a template-switch adaptor with 12 random nucleotides, was tagged. MiXCR, run by TCRdb on the 5' RACE reads, gives a single entry per CDR3 protein. The sample records fewer than 2,000,000 distinct CDR3 sequences, approximately 39% being singletons. Each of the donors had around 10 milliliters of peripheral blood drawn into EDTA-treated Vacutainer tubes. Trimming removed 8 bases at V and 4 bases at J, with 17 bases between. The CDR3 extends over 13 amino acids. Germline assignment: CDR1 DFQATT and CDR2 SNEGSKA (reference sequence).

The sequenced sample was blood. This receptor was identified in a human donor in good health. V gene TRBV20-1 combines with J gene TRBJ2-5, with a weak D call TRBD1 (5 bases). CDR3 coding DNA: TGCAGTCTACTGACAGTGCATACAGAGACCCAGTACTTC. Its translation is CSLLTVHTETQYF.